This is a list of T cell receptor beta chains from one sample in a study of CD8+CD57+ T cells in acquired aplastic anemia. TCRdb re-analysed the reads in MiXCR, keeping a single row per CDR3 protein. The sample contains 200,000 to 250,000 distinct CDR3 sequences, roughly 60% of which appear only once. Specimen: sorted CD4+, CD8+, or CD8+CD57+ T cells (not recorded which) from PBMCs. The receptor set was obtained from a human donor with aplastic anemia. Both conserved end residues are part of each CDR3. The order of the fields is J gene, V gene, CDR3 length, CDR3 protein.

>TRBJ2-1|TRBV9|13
CASSVDGELEQFF
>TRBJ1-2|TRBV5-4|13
CASTSTPKYGYTF
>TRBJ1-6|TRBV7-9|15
CASSRSDSRNSPLHF
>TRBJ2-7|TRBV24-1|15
CATSEPLTASYERYF
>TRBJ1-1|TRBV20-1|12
CSARGGYTEAFF
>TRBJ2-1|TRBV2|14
CASTRDMTYNEQFF
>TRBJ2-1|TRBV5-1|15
CASSLDAGVINEQFF
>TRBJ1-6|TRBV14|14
CASKDRGRNSPLHF
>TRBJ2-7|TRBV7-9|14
CASSVRDTTYEQYF
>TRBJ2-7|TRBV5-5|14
CASSWGSGAYEQYF
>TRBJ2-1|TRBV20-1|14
CSARAGRYPYEQFF
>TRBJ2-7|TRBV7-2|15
CASSLDGGASYEQYF
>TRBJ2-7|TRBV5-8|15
CASSSPGTEPYEQYF
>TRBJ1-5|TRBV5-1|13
CASSLGGLQPQHF
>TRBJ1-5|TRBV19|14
CASSRGSREQPQHF
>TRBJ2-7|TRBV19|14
CASTTLAGGREQYF
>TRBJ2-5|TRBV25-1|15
CASSLVAGFKETQYF
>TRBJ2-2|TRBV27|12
CASSFPAGELFF
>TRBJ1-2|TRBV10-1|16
CASRWTVIPPLVGYTF
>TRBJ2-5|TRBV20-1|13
CSARTGGTETQYF
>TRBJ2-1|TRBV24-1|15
CATSPERPEGNEQFF
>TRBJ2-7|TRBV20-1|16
CSARVASGRVSYEQYF
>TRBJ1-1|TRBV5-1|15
CASSAKTGVNTEAFF
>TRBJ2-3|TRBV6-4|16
CASSELADTSTDTQYF
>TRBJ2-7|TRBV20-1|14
CSASRDRGPVEQYF
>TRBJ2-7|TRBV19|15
CASSPGRGAYYEQYF
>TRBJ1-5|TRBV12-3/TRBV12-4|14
CASGSVNSNQPQHF
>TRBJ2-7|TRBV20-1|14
CSATPTDLRREQYF
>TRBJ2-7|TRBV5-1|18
CASSLAVVPGTGVDEQYF
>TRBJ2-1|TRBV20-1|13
CSARGVTYNEQFF